This entry lists 4 T cell receptor beta chains sequenced from one sample in a study of T cells in Graves' hyperthyroidism and ophthalmopathy. From RNA transcripts, TCR beta CDR3 regions were amplified. Primed by the HTBI set, a first-round RT-PCR was run on the TCR CDR3. MiXCR was run by TCRdb on the multiplex PCR reads, yielding one entry per CDR3 protein. The data show about 840,000 distinct CDR3 sequences, over 35% seen once. The sequenced sample was blood. The receptors stem from a man between 18 and 35 years old with Graves' hyperthyroidism.

The V gene is TRBV5-4, the J gene TRBJ2-2, with D unresolved. V was shortened by 4 bases and J by 6 bases, with 13 bases between the two germline ends. The CDR3 is 14 residues long. Germline V gene lookup returns CDR1 SGHNT and CDR2 YYREEE (reference sequence). CDR3 nucleotide sequence: TGTGCCAGCAGCCTGCCTTCCAGTTCCGGGGAGCTGTTTTTT. Its translation is CASSLPSSSGELFF.

This clonotype was detected many times. CDR3 DNA sequence: TGTGCCAGCAGCGCCTCGGGACAGGGAGACACTGAAGCTTTCTTT. Translating gives CASSASGQGDTEAFF. The genes are TRBV9 and TRBJ1-1, with 9 nucleotides matching TRBD1. Germline V gives CDR1 SGDLS, CDR2 YYNGEE. The CDR3 runs to 15 residues. V dropped 3 bases and J dropped 3; count of bases not matched to a gene: 6.

The rearrangement uses TRBV15 and TRBJ2-5; 7 nucleotides agree with TRBD1. After removal of 4 bases from V and 1 base from J, the junction contained 9 bases not matched to a gene. CDR3 length equals 16 residues. Germline CDR1 and CDR2: LNHNV and YYDKDF (reference sequence). The CDR3 DNA sequence: TGTGCCACCAGCAAAGGGACAGTAGGGCGCCAAGAGACCCAGTACTTC. This gives the protein CATSKGTVGRQETQYF.

This clonotype was seen more than once but under ten times. This rearrangement joins TRBV10-2 to TRBJ1-4, with D uncertain. There are 16 residues in the CDR3. Between the trimmed V and J ends, which lost 3 bases and 0 bases, there was a span of 11 bases. From germline, CDR1 is WSHSY and CDR2 SAAADI. The CDR3 nucleotides read TGCGCCAGCAGTGATGTCTTCGGGGCAACTAATGAAAAACTGTTTTTT. Its protein product is CASSDVFGATNEKLFF.